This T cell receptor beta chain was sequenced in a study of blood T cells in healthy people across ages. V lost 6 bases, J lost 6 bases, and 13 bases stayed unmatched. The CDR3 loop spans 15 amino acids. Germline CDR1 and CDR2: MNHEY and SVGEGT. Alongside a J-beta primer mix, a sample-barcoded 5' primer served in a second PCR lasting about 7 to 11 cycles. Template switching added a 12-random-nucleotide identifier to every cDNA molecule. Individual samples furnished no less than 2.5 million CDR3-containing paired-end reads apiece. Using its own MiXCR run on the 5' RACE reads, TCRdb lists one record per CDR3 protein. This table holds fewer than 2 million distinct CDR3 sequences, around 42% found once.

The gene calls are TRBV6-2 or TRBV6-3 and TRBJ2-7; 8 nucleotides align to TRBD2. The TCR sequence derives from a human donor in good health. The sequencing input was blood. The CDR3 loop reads CASRPSGGQLGEQYF. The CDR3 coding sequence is TGTGCCAGCAGACCGAGCGGGGGACAACTAGGCGAGCAGTACTTC.